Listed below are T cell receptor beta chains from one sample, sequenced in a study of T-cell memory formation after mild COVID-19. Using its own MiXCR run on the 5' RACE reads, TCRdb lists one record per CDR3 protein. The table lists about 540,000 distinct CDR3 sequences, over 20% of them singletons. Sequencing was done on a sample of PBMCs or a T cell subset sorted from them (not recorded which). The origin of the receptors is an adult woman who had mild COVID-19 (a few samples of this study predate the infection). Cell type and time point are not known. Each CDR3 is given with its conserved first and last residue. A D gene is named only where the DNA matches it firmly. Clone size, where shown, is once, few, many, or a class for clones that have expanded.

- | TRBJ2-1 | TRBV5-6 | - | TGTGCCAGCTCTGCCCCCGGTGGTCCGTACAATGAGCAGTTCTTC | CASSAPGGPYNEQFF
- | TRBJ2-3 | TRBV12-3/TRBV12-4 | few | TGTGCCAGCAGTACTCACAGGGAGTTGGTGGATACGCAGTATTTT | CASSTHRELVDTQYF
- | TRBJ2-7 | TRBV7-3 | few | TGTGCCAGCAGCTCCCGGGGCTTGGGGAGTAACGAGCAGTACTTC | CASSSRGLGSNEQYF
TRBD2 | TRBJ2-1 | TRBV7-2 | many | TGTGCCAGCAGCTTAGTGGCGGGGGGGTCAAATGAGCAGTTCTTC | CASSLVAGGSNEQFF
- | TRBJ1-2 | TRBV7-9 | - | TGTGCCAGCAGCTTGGTACTCTACACCTTC | CASSLVLYTF
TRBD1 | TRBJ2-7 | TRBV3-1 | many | TGTGCCAGCAGCCACCGGGACAGCTACGAGCAGTACTTC | CASSHRDSYEQYF
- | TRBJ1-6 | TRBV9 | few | TGTGCCAGCAGACCCGGAGAGGGAGAACCCCTCCACTTT | CASRPGEGEPLHF
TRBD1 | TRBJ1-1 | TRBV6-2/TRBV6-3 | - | TGTGCCAGTCCCAGTCGACAGGGAGGCACTGAAGCTTTCTTT | CASPSRQGGTEAFF
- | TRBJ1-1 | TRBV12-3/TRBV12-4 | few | TGTGCCAGCCCCGGGACCGAAGCTTTCTTT | CASPGTEAFF
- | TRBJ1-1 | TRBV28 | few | TGTGCCAGCAGTAGCTTCCGGGGCATGAACACTGAAGCTTTCTTT | CASSSFRGMNTEAFF
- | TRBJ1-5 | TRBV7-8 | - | TGTGCCAGCAGCTTATTTGTTTTGAGTACAGGCAATAGCAATCAGCCCCAGCATTTT | CASSLFVLSTGNSNQPQHF
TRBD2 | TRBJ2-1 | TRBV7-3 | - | TGTGCCAGCAGCCCGGGGACTAGCGGGACCAAGAGCTCCTACAATGAGCAGTTCTTC | CASSPGTSGTKSSYNEQFF
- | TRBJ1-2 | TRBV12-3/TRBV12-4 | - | TGTGCCAGCAGTTTCCGGGACCGTATAATGGGAGGCTACACCTTC | CASSFRDRIMGGYTF
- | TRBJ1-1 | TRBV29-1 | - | TGCAGCGGAACACAGGGCCGTACTGAAGCTTTCTTT | CSGTQGRTEAFF
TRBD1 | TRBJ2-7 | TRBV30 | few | TGTGCCTGGAGTGAGCGCCTCGGGACAGGGGACGAGCAGTACTTC | CAWSERLGTGDEQYF
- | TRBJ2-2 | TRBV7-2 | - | TGTGCCAGCAGCTTAGATGCCCAGCCCGGGGAGCTGTTTTTT | CASSLDAQPGELFF
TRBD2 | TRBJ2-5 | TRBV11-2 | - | TGTGCCAGCAGCCCAGGGAGGGCAGAGACCCAGTACTTC | CASSPGRAETQYF
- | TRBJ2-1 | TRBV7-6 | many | TGTGCCAGCAGCTTAGCGCAGTTAGACCGAAAGCAGTTCTTC | CASSLAQLDRKQFF
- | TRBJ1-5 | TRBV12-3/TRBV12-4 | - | TGTGCCAGCAGTTTCGGCAGGGTGAGCAATCAGCCCCAGCATTTT | CASSFGRVSNQPQHF
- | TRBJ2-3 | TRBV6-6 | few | TGTGCCAGCAGTTATTCCAGCACCACAGATACGCAGTATTTT | CASSYSSTTDTQYF
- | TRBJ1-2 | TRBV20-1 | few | TGCAGTGCAAGGGGAATAGACCACGTAGTCTATGGCTACACCTTC | CSARGIDHVVYGYTF
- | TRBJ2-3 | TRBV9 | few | TGTGCCAGCAGCGTTTTTACCACAGATACGCAGTATTTT | CASSVFTTDTQYF
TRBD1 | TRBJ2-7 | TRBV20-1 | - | TGCAGTGCTAGAGATCCCGACAGGGTGTCCGAGCAGTACTTC | CSARDPDRVSEQYF
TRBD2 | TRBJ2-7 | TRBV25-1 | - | TGTGCCAGCAGTGATGCGGGGGGACCCTACGAGCAGTACTTC | CASSDAGGPYEQYF
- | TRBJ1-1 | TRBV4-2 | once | TGTGCCAGCAGCCTGCCGGGGCAAGCTCCTGAAGCTTTCTTT | CASSLPGQAPEAFF
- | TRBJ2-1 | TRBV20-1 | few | TGCAGTGCTAGCCGTAAGAGCTCCTACAATGAGCAGTTCTTC | CSASRKSSYNEQFF
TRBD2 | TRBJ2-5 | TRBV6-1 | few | TGTGCCATCTTTAGCGGGGGGGAGACCCAGTACTTC | CAIFSGGETQYF
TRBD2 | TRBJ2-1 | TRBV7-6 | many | TGTGCCAGCAGCTTAGATGCGGGGGGGAAAAACAATGAGCAGTTCTTC | CASSLDAGGKNNEQFF
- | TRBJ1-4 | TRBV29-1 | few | TGCAGCGTTGAAGACAGGGAAAGGCTAAAACTGTTTTTT | CSVEDRERLKLFF
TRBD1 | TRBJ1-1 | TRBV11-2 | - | TGTGCCAGCAGCTGGACCGGGACAGGGGGAGCTTTCTTT | CASSWTGTGGAFF
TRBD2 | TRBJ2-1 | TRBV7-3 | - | TGTGCCAGCAGCTTAACTAGCGGGACATCCTACAATGAGCAGTTCTTC | CASSLTSGTSYNEQFF
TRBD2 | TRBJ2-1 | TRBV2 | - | TGTGCCAGCACAAGACTAGCTCAGAGTGAGCAGTTCTTC | CASTRLAQSEQFF
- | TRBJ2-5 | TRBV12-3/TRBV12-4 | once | TGTGCCAGCAGCCGAGGGGGGACGGCGGGGGAGACCCAGTACTTC | CASSRGGTAGETQYF
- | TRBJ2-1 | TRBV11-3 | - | TGTGCCAGCAGCTCGGAACCCGCTTGGGGTGAGCAGTTCTTC | CASSSEPAWGEQFF
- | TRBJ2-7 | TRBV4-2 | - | TGTGCCAGCAGCCAAGATCCCAAAACGCCAAACTCCTACGAGCAGTACTTC | CASSQDPKTPNSYEQYF
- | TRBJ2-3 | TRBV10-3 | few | TGTGCCATCAGTGAGTCGTTCGGGAGGACAGCTACGCAGTATTTT | CAISESFGRTATQYF
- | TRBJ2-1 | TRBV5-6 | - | TGTGCCAGCAGCCCTCGGGACGTGAATGAGCAGTTCTTC | CASSPRDVNEQFF
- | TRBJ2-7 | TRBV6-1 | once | TGTGCCAGCAGTGAAGGTCGGGACCGCGTGAGGGATTACGAGCAGTACTTC | CASSEGRDRVRDYEQYF
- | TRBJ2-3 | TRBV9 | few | TGTGCCAGCAGCGTCCTACAGGGCCTGGGCACAGATACGCAGTATTTT | CASSVLQGLGTDTQYF
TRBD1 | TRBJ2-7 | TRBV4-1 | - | TGCGCCAGCAGCCCCGACAGGGGGTACCACTACGAGCAGTACTTC | CASSPDRGYHYEQYF
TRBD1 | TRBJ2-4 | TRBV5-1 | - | TGCGCCAGCAGCCTGAGGGACAGAAAAAACATTCAGTACTTC | CASSLRDRKNIQYF
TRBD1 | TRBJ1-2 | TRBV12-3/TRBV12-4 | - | TGTGCCAGCAGTTTAGCGCGTCAGGGGGGTGGCTACACCTTC | CASSLARQGGGYTF
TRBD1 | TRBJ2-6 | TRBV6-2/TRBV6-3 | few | TGTGCCAGCAGTTCACAGGGGGACGGGGCCAACGTCCTGACTTTC | CASSSQGDGANVLTF
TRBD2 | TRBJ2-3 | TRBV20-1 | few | TGCAGTGCTAGACAGCGGGAGGGAATCACAGATACGCAGTATTTT | CSARQREGITDTQYF
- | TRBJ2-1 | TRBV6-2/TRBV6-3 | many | TGTGCCAGCAGTGCAGGGGAACTTCTTAATGAGCAGTTCTTC | CASSAGELLNEQFF
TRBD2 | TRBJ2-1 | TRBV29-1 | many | TGCAGCGTTGAGTGGCTAGCGGGTTACAATGAGCAGTTCTTC | CSVEWLAGYNEQFF
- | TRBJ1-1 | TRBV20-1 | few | TGCAGTGCTAGAGACCCCCTGGGATCAGAAGCTTTCTTT | CSARDPLGSEAFF
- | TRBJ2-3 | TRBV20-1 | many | TGCAGTGCTAGAGATTTAATGACTAGCACAGATACGCAGTATTTT | CSARDLMTSTDTQYF
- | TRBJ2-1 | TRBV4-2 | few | TGTGCCAGCAGCCAGAACTCACTGGGGAATGAGCAGTTCTTC | CASSQNSLGNEQFF
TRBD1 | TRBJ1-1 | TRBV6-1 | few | TGTGCCAGCGACGGACAGGGGACGAACACTGAAGCTTTCTTT | CASDGQGTNTEAFF
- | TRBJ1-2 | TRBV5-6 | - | TGTGCCAGTCACAGGTTGGAGGGAGGCTACACCTTC | CASHRLEGGYTF
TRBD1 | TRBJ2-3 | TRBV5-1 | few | TGCGCCAGCAGCACAAGAACCGGGACAGGGCCAGATACGCAGTATTTT | CASSTRTGTGPDTQYF